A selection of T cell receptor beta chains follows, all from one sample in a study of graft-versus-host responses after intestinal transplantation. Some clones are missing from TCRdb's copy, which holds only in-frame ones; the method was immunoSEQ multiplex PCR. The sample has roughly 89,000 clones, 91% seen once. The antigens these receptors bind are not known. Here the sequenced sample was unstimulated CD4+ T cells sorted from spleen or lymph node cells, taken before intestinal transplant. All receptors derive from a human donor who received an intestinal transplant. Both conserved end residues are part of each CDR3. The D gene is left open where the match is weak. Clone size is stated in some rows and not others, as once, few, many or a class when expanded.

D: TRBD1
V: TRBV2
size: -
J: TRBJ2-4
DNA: TGTGCCAGCAGTGAATCCCTATTAAGGGGGCTAGCCAAAAACATTCAGTACTTC
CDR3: CASSESLLRGLAKNIQYF

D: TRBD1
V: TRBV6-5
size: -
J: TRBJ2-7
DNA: TGTGCCAGCAGTTACTCGAGTTTTCAGGGGGCGCAAGAGCAGTACTTC
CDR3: CASSYSSFQGAQEQYF

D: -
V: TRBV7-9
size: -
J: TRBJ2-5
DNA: TGTGCCAGCAGCTTGGGTAGGGGAGAGACCCAGTACTTC
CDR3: CASSLGRGETQYF

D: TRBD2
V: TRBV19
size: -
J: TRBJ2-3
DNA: TGTGCCAGTAGTATTCGGACTAGCGGGGGCAGCACAGATACGCAGTATTTT
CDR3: CASSIRTSGGSTDTQYF

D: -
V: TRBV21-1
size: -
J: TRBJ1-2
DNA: -
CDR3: CASSKVAGGNYGYTF

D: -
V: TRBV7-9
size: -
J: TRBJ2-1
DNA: TGTGCCAGCAGCTTTGGCGTCGGAACAGGGATTCTCTACAATGAGCAGTTCTTC
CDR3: CASSFGVGTGILYNEQFF

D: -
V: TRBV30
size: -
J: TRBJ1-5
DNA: TGTGCCTGGAGTCCACGACTATCCACAGGGCGTTATCAGCCCCAGCATTTT
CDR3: CAWSPRLSTGRYQPQHF

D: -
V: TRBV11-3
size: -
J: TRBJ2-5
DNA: TGTGCCAGCAGCTTAGTCTTGGGGGCGACGGAGACCCAGTACTTC
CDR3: CASSLVLGATETQYF

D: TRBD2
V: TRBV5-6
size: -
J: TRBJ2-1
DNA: TGTGCCAGCAGCCCCGCGAGCGGGGGGGGCTCCTACAATGAGCAGTTCTTC
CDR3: CASSPASGGGSYNEQFF

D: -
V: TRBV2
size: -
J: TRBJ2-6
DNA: TGTGCCAGCAGACAGGGTCCTAGCTCTGGGGCCAACGTCCTGACTTTC
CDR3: CASRQGPSSGANVLTF

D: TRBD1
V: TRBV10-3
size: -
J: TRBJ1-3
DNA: TGTGCCATCAGTGGGGGGACAGGTATGGCTGGAAACACCATATATTTT
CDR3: CAISGGTGMAGNTIYF

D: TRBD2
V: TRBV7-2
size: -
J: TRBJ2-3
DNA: TGTGCCAGCAGCTTAGATCCTAGCGGGGGGTCAGATACGCAGTATTTT
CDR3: CASSLDPSGGSDTQYF

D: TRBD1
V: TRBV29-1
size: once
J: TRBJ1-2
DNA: TGCAGCGCCAAAAAAGGGACAGCTTCTAACTATGGCTACACCTTC
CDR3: CSAKKGTASNYGYTF

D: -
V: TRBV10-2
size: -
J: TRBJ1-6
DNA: TGCGCCAGCAGTGGTGGGGGAGGATCACCCCTCCACTTT
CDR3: CASSGGGGSPLHF

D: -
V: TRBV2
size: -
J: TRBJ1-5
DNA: TGTGCCAGCAGTGCAACAGGGTATAGCAATCAGCCCCAGCATTTT
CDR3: CASSATGYSNQPQHF

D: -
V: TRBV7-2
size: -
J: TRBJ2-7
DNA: TGTGCCAGCAGCTTAGTAAGCTACGGGCAGTACTTC
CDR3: CASSLVSYGQYF

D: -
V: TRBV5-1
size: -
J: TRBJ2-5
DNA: TGCGCCAGCAGCGGCGGCGGTGGGGAGACCCAGTACTTC
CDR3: CASSGGGGETQYF

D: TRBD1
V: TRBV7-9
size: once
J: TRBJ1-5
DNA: TGTGCCAGCAGCCTAGGGACAGGGAATCAGCCCCAGCATTTT
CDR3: CASSLGTGNQPQHF

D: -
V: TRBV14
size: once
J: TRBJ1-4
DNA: TGTGCCAGCAGCCACCCAGGGGTGGCTAATGAAAAACTGTTTTTT
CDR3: CASSHPGVANEKLFF

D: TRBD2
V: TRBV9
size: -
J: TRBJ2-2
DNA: TGTGCCAGCAGTTCTCACGCGGCACTAGCGGGGGGGCCCGGGGAGCTGTTTTTT
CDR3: CASSSHAALAGGPGELFF

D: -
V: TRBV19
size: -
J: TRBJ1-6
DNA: TGTGCCAGTAGTATAGCAGGAGGGGCCTCACCCCTCCACTTT
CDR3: CASSIAGGASPLHF

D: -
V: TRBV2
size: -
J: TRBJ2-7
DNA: TGTGCCAGCAGTCTCCAGGCCTACGAGCAGTACTTC
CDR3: CASSLQAYEQYF